Listed below are T cell receptor beta chains from one sample, sequenced in a study of shared clonotypes between healthy human individuals. This table comes from immunoSEQ multiplex PCR, and its TCRdb copy is limited to in-frame clones, with some not included. This sample has some 2.1 million clones, with roughly 95% found just once. Sequencing was done on a sample of naive CD8+ T cells sorted from blood. These receptors all come from a man between 18 and 35 years old in good health. Both conserved end residues are part of each CDR3. D genes are given only for firm matches. Clone sizes are given selectively: once, few, many, or a class where the clone is expanded.

d_gene: -
abundance: -
v_gene: TRBV7-8
j_gene: TRBJ1-2
CDR3aa: CASSLYLGNPTHNYGYTF
CDR3nt: TGTGCCAGCAGCTTATATCTCGGGAATCCGACCCATAACTATGGCTACACCTTC

d_gene: TRBD1
abundance: -
v_gene: TRBV5-6
j_gene: TRBJ2-7
CDR3aa: CASSLLETGGVNEQYF
CDR3nt: TGTGCCAGCAGCTTGTTAGAGACAGGGGGCGTGAACGAGCAGTACTTC

d_gene: -
abundance: -
v_gene: TRBV11-3
j_gene: TRBJ2-1
CDR3aa: CASSLPGSFEQFF
CDR3nt: TGTGCCAGCAGCCTTCCGGGCAGCTTCGAGCAGTTCTTC

d_gene: -
abundance: -
v_gene: TRBV7-9
j_gene: TRBJ2-1
CDR3aa: CASSLFLSLSYNEQFF
CDR3nt: TGTGCCAGCAGCTTATTTCTAAGTCTTTCCTACAATGAGCAGTTCTTC

d_gene: TRBD2
abundance: -
v_gene: TRBV7-2
j_gene: TRBJ2-7
CDR3aa: CASSSSGSGYEQYF
CDR3nt: TGTGCCAGCAGCTCCAGCGGGAGTGGTTACGAGCAGTACTTC

d_gene: -
abundance: -
v_gene: TRBV27
j_gene: TRBJ2-3
CDR3aa: CASSLGTSPSTDTQYF
CDR3nt: TGTGCCAGCAGTCTCGGTACCAGCCCCAGCACAGATACGCAGTATTTT

d_gene: -
abundance: -
v_gene: TRBV9
j_gene: TRBJ2-3
CDR3aa: CASSPGVSTDTQYF
CDR3nt: TGTGCCAGCAGCCCGGGGGTAAGCACAGATACGCAGTATTTT

d_gene: -
abundance: -
v_gene: TRBV27
j_gene: TRBJ2-1
CDR3aa: CASSASRAGSSNEQFF
CDR3nt: TGTGCCAGCAGTGCCTCAAGGGCCGGGAGTTCGAATGAGCAGTTCTTC

d_gene: -
abundance: -
v_gene: TRBV7-9
j_gene: TRBJ2-7
CDR3aa: CASSLGSGEQYF
CDR3nt: TGTGCCAGCAGCTTAGGGAGTGGCGAGCAGTACTTC

d_gene: -
abundance: once
v_gene: TRBV9
j_gene: TRBJ2-3
CDR3aa: CASSVDGSHTDTQYF
CDR3nt: TGTGCCAGCAGCGTAGACGGGTCTCACACAGATACGCAGTATTTT

d_gene: -
abundance: -
v_gene: TRBV6-1
j_gene: TRBJ2-1
CDR3aa: CASSVSRNNEQFF
CDR3nt: TGTGCCAGCAGTGTTTCTAGAAACAATGAGCAGTTCTTC

d_gene: -
abundance: -
v_gene: TRBV12-2
j_gene: TRBJ1-1
CDR3aa: CASRPPGQGPRGTEAFF
CDR3nt: TGTGCAAGTCGCCCGCCGGGACAGGGCCCTCGGGGCACTGAAGCTTTCTTT

d_gene: TRBD2
abundance: -
v_gene: TRBV28
j_gene: TRBJ2-3
CDR3aa: CASSLRRLAGGSDTQYF
CDR3nt: TGTGCCAGCAGTTTGCGGCGACTAGCGGGGGGTTCAGATACGCAGTATTTT

d_gene: -
abundance: -
v_gene: TRBV13
j_gene: TRBJ2-7
CDR3aa: CASKEGGSYEQYF
CDR3nt: TGTGCCAGCAAGGAGGGAGGTTCCTACGAGCAGTACTTC

d_gene: TRBD1
abundance: -
v_gene: TRBV10-3
j_gene: TRBJ1-2
CDR3aa: CAISTDRGRRDYGYTF
CDR3nt: TGTGCCATCAGTACGGACAGGGGCCGGCGGGACTATGGCTACACCTTC

d_gene: -
abundance: -
v_gene: TRBV29-1
j_gene: TRBJ2-6
CDR3aa: CSVDQGGANVLTF
CDR3nt: TGCAGCGTTGATCAGGGTGGGGCCAACGTCCTGACTTTC

d_gene: -
abundance: -
v_gene: TRBV5-8
j_gene: TRBJ2-7
CDR3aa: CASSQSSYEQYF
CDR3nt: TGTGCCAGCAGCCAGAGCTCCTACGAGCAGTACTTC

d_gene: TRBD1
abundance: -
v_gene: TRBV29-1
j_gene: TRBJ1-5
CDR3aa: CSTPQGGDQPQHF
CDR3nt: TGCAGCACCCCCCAGGGGGGGGATCAGCCCCAGCATTTT

d_gene: -
abundance: -
v_gene: TRBV10-3
j_gene: TRBJ2-1
CDR3aa: CAISEDVGGGDEQFF
CDR3nt: TGTGCCATCAGTGAGGATGTAGGGGGAGGAGATGAGCAGTTCTTC

d_gene: -
abundance: -
v_gene: TRBV7-9
j_gene: TRBJ2-7
CDR3aa: CASSLPGTVSYEQYF
CDR3nt: TGTGCCAGCAGCTTACCGGGGACGGTCTCCTACGAGCAGTACTTC

d_gene: -
abundance: -
v_gene: TRBV19
j_gene: TRBJ1-2
CDR3aa: CASSPATNYGYTF
CDR3nt: TGTGCCAGTAGTCCCGCTACTAACTATGGCTACACCTTC

d_gene: TRBD1
abundance: once
v_gene: TRBV6-5
j_gene: TRBJ2-1
CDR3aa: CASSYQDRGEYNEQFF
CDR3nt: TGTGCCAGCAGTTACCAAGACAGGGGAGAGTACAATGAGCAGTTCTTC

d_gene: -
abundance: -
v_gene: TRBV6-6
j_gene: TRBJ2-2
CDR3aa: CASSENTGELFF
CDR3nt: TGTGCCAGCAGCGAGAACACCGGGGAGCTGTTTTTT

d_gene: TRBD2
abundance: -
v_gene: TRBV27
j_gene: TRBJ2-7
CDR3aa: CASSSRRESGEQYF
CDR3nt: TGTGCCAGCAGTTCGAGGCGGGAGTCGGGCGAGCAGTACTTC